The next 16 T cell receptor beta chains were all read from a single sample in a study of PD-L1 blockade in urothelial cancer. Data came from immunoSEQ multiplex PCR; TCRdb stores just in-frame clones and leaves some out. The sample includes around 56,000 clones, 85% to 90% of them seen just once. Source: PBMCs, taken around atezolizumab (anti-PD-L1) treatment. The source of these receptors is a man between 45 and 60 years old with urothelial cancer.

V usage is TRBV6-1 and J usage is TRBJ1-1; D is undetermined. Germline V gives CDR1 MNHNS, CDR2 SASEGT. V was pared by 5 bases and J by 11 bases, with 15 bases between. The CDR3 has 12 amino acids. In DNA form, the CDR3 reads TGTGCCAGCAGTTTCCGGGAGGCCGACGCTTTCTTT. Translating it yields CASSFREADAFF.

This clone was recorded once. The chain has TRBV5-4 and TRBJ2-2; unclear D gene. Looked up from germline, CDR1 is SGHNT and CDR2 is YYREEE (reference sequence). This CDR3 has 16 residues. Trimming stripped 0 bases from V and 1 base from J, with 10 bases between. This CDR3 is CASSLGKSLNTGELFF. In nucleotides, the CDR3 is TGTGCCAGCAGCTTGGGCAAGAGTTTGAACACCGGGGAGCTGTTTTTT.

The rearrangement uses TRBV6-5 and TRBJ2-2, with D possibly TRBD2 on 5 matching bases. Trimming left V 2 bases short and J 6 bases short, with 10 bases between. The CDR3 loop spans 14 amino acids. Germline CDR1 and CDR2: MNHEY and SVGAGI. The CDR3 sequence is CASSYLTRAGELFF. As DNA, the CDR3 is TGTGCCAGCAGTTACCTTACTAGAGCCGGGGAGCTGTTTTTT.

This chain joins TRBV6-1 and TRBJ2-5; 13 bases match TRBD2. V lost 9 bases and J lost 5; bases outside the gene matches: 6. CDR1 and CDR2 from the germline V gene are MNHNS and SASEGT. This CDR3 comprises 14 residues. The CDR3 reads CASGLAGVRETQYF. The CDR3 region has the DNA TGTGCCAGTGGACTAGCGGGAGTCCGGGAGACCCAGTACTTC.

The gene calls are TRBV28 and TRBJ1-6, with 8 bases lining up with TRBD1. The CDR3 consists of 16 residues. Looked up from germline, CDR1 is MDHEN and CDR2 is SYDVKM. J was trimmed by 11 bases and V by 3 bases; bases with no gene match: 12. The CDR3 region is CASSFSAGTGSTPLHF. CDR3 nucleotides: TGTGCCAGCAGTTTCTCCGCCGGGACAGGTTCGACACCCCTCCACTTT.

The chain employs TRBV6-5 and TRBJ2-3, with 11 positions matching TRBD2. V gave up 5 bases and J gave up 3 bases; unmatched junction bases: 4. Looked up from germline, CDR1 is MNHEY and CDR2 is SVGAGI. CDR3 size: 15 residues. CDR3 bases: TGTGCCAGCAGTACTAGCGGGAGTCGTACAGATACGCAGTATTTT. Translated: CASSTSGSRTDTQYF.

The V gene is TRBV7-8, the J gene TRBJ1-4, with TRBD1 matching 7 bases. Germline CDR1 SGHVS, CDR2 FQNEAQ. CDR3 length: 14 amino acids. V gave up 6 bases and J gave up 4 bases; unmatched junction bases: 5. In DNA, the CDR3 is TGTGCCAGCAGGAAGGGACAGATTAATGAAAAACTGTTTTTT. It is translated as CASRKGQINEKLFF. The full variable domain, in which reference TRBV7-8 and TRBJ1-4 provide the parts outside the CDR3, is GAGVSQSPRYKVAKRGQDVALRCDPISGHVSLFWYQQALGQGPEFLTYFQNEAQLDKSGLPSDRFFAERPEGSVSTLKIQRTQQEDSAVYLCASRKGQINEKLFFGSGTQLSVL.

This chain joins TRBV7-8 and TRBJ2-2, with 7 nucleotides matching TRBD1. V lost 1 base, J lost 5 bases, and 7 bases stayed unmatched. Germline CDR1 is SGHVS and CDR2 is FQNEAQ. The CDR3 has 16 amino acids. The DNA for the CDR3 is TGTGCCAGCAGCTTAGGGCGACAGGGTTGGACCGGGGAGCTGTTTTTT. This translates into CASSLGRQGWTGELFF.

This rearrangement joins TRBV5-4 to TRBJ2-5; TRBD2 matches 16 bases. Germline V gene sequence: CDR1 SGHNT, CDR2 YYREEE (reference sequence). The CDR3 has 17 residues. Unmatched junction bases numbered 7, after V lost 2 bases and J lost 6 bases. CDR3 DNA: TGTGCCAGCAGCTTTGGGACTAGCGGGAGGGCCGCGAAGACCCAGTACTTC. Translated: CASSFGTSGRAAKTQYF. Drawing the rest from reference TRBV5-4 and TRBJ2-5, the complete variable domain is ETGVTQSPTHLIKTRGQQVTLRCSSQSGHNTVSWYQQALGQGPQFIFQYYREEENGRGNFPPRFSGLQFPNYSSELNVNALELDDSALYLCASSFGTSGRAAKTQYFGPGTRLLVL.

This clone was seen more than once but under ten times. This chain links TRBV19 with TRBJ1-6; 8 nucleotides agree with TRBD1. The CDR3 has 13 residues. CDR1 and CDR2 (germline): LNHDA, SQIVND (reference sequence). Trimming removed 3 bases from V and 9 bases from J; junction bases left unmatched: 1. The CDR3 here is CASSIRGPSPLHF. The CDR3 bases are TGTGCCAGTAGTATCAGGGGGCCTTCACCCCTCCACTTT.

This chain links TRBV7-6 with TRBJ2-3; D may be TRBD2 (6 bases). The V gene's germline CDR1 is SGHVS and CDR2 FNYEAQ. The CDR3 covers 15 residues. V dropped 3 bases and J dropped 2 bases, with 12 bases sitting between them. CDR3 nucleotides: TGTGCCAGCAGCTTCCAGGGAGGCCCCACAGATACGCAGTATTTT. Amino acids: CASSFQGGPTDTQYF.

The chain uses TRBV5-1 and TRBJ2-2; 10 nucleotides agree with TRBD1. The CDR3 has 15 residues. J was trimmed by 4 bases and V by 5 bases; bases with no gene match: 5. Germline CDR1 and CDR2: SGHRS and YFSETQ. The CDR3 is CASSLGQGGTGELFF. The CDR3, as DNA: TGCGCCAGCAGTCTAGGACAGGGGGGCACCGGGGAGCTGTTTTTT.

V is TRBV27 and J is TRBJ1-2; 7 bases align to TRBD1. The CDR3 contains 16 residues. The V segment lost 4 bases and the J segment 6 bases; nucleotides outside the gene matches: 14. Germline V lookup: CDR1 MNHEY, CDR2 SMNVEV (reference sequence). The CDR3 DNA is TGTGCCAGCAGTTGGTCAACGACAGGGCGGATCGATGGCTACACCTTC. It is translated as CASSWSTTGRIDGYTF.

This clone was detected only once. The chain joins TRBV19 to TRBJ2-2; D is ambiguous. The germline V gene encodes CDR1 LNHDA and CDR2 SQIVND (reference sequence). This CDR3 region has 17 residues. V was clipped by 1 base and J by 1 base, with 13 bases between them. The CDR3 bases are TGTGCCAGTAGTATAGGGTACTCGAGACAGAACACCGGGGAGCTGTTTTTT. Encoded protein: CASSIGYSRQNTGELFF.

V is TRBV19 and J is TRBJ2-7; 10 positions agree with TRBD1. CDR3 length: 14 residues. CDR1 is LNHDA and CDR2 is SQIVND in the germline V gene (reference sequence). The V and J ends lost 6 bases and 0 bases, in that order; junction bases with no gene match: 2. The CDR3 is CASRRQGASYEQYF. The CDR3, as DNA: TGTGCCAGTAGGCGACAGGGGGCCTCCTACGAGCAGTACTTC.

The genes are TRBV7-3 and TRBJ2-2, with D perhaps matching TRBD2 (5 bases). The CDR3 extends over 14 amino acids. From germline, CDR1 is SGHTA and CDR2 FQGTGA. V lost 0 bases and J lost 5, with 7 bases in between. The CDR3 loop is CASSLTSGTGELFF. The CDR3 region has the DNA TGTGCCAGCAGCTTAACGTCGGGGACCGGGGAGCTGTTTTTT.